This passage covers 12 T cell receptor beta chains from one sample sequenced in a study of shared clonotypes between healthy human individuals. The repertoire was sequenced with immunoSEQ multiplex PCR; TCRdb's copy has only in-frame clones and lacks some. The repertoire consists of hundreds of thousands of clones, with around 92% occurring once and the leading ten covering 24%. Naivety among CD8 cells was defined by CD45RO negativity and positive CCR7 selection, thereby excluding terminally differentiated effector memory CD45RA+ cells. Sequencing was performed on naive CD8+ T cells sorted from blood. The receptors were sampled from a man between 25 and 39 years old in good health.

Details on this clone: This sample includes further DNA sequences coding for the same CDR3. The rearrangement links TRBV7-9 to TRBJ1-5; no firm D call. Germline CDR1 and CDR2: SEHNR and FQNEAQ (reference sequence). V was trimmed by 5 bases and J by 5 bases, leaving 7 bases between them. The CDR3 covers 12 residues. CDR3 DNA sequence: TGTGCCAGCAGCCCCGGTGATCAGCCCCAGCATTTT. Protein sequence: CASSPGDQPQHF.

This rearrangement joins TRBV19 to TRBJ2-7, with no clear D. Trimming stripped 3 bases from V and 1 base from J, with 7 bases between. Germline CDR1 reads LNHDA; CDR2 reads SQIVND (reference sequence). This CDR3 comprises 13 residues. The CDR3 coding sequence is TGTGCCAGTAGTATGGGCGTATCCTACGAGCAGTACTTC. As protein: CASSMGVSYEQYF.

This clone was recorded only once. This rearrangement joins TRBV30 to TRBJ2-7; 8 positions agree with TRBD1. CDR1 is GTSNPN, CDR2 SVGIG, per germline (reference sequence). The CDR3 runs 18 residues. Trimming took 4 bases from V and 4 from J; bases not matched to a gene: 21. The CDR3 nucleotides are TGTGCCTGGAACCCAAGTCAACCCTGGCAGGGGGCGAAGTACGAGCAGTACTTC. This translates into CAWNPSQPWQGAKYEQYF.

V gene TRBV2 combines with J gene TRBJ2-7, with a possible D match to TRBD2 (6 bases). Trimming stripped 4 bases from V and 0 bases from J, with 13 bases between. There are 15 residues in the CDR3. The germline gives CDR1 SNHLY, CDR2 FYNNEI. The CDR3 reads CASSGVAEPSYEQYF. The CDR3 coding sequence is TGTGCCAGCAGTGGGGTAGCGGAGCCCTCCTACGAGCAGTACTTC.

The V gene is TRBV5-1, the J gene TRBJ1-2; possible D gene TRBD1, 6 bases. CDR1 and CDR2 (germline): SGHRS, YFSETQ. The CDR3 has 14 residues. Trimming took off 5 bases at V and 3 bases at J, with 14 bases between the two ends. The CDR3 protein is CASRNPGQDYGYTF. The CDR3 region has the DNA TGCGCCAGCAGGAACCCGGGACAAGACTATGGCTACACCTTC.

The V and J genes are TRBV10-3 and TRBJ1-5; maybe TRBD1 (6 bases). This CDR3 is 17 amino acids long. V dropped 2 bases and J dropped 7 bases, with 21 bases sitting between them. Germline values: CDR1 ENHRY, CDR2 SYGVKD. CDR3 residues: CAISEGRGGGVIQPQHF. Written as DNA, the CDR3 is TGTGCCATCAGTGAGGGTCGGGGGGGCGGTGTAATCCAGCCCCAGCATTTT.

V usage is TRBV4-3 and J usage is TRBJ1-1, with D perhaps matching TRBD1 (6 bases). Germline lookup yields CDR1 LGHNA and CDR2 YSLEER. This CDR3 is 13 amino acids long. With 4 bases removed from V and 5 bases from J, the gap between germline ends came to 11 bases. The CDR3 protein is CASSLQQGTEAFF. The CDR3 DNA reads as TGCGCCAGCAGCCTCCAACAGGGAACTGAAGCTTTCTTT.

The CDR3 reads CASSETSGSTYEQYF. The CDR3 DNA reads as TGTGCCAGCAGCGAAACTAGCGGGAGTACGTACGAGCAGTACTTC. The J gene is TRBJ2-7, the V gene TRBV7-9; 11 bases match TRBD2. The germline V gene has CDR1 SEHNR and CDR2 FQNEAQ (reference sequence). The CDR3 runs 15 residues. J was trimmed by 4 bases and V by 5 bases; bases with no gene match: 7.

The chain combines TRBV12-5 with TRBJ2-1; D is unresolved. This CDR3 comprises 13 residues. In germline, CDR1 is LGHNT, CDR2 FRNRAP. V lost 5 bases and J 8 bases, leaving 13 bases between the germline ends. The CDR3 reads CASGPSTVYEQFF. The CDR3 DNA is TGTGCTAGTGGTCCCTCGACTGTCTATGAGCAGTTCTTC.

Concerning this clone itself: Different DNA sequences within this sample yield the same CDR3. The V call is TRBV6-1, the J call TRBJ2-1; TRBD2 matches 7 bases. Germline V gene sequence: CDR1 MNHNS, CDR2 SASEGT. This CDR3 is built from 11 residues. Trimming cost V 8 bases and J 7 bases; bases outside gene matches: 2. The CDR3 sequence: CASLSGNEQFF. The CDR3 DNA is TGTGCCAGCCTTAGCGGGAATGAGCAGTTCTTC.

Written as DNA, the CDR3 is TGTGCCAGCAGCCCACCCCCAGGGCTCACTGAAGCTTTCTTT. Translated: CASSPPPGLTEAFF. The chain combines TRBV7-9 with TRBJ1-1; D possibly corresponds to TRBD1 (5 bases). This CDR3 has 14 amino acids. Germline V lookup: CDR1 SEHNR, CDR2 FQNEAQ (reference sequence). V dropped 5 bases and J dropped 4 bases, with 14 bases sitting between them.

This clone was detected once. The CDR3 bases are TGTGCCAGCAGTTACCTCTCTGAGCAGTACTTC. Translating it yields CASSYLSEQYF. The V gene is TRBV6-6, the J gene TRBJ2-7, with unresolved D. This CDR3 has 11 residues. Germline V gene sequence: CDR1 MNHNY, CDR2 SVGAGI (reference sequence). The germline V and J ends were trimmed by 2 bases and 7 bases, with 6 bases remaining between them.